Following are 5 T cell receptor beta chains from one sample sequenced in a study of regulatory T cells in long-lasting Graves disease. To make TCR beta libraries, researchers used iRepertoire HTBI primers and Arm-PCR of CDR3 regions. TCRdb analysed the multiplex PCR reads with MiXCR anew, one entry per CDR3 protein. Found here are around 500,000 distinct CDR3 sequences, around 21% of them singletons; the top ten hold 7.8%. The sample's time point: persistent/refractory GD, antithyroid drugs over 5 years with positive TRAb. Extracted PBMC RNA gave rise to the TCR library. The sequencing used peripheral blood mononuclear cells (PBMCs), collected when the disease was refractory, from a patient treated with antithyroid drugs. The origin of the receptors is a female donor with Graves disease.

This clonotype was observed at least ten times. This chain links TRBV30 with TRBJ1-1; D remains unclear. V was pared by 2 bases and J by 5 bases, with 9 bases between. The germline V gene has CDR1 GTSNPN and CDR2 SVGIG (reference sequence). CDR3 length: 12 amino acids. The CDR3 coding sequence is TGTGCCTGGAGTCGATTGGGAACTGAAGCTTTCTTT. The encoded protein is CAWSRLGTEAFF.

There are many counts of this clonotype. The chain combines TRBV12-3 or TRBV12-4 with TRBJ2-2; maybe TRBD2 (7 bases). V lost 7 bases and J 4 bases, leaving 13 bases between the germline ends. The CDR3 sequence is 14 residues long. Here the CDR3 reads CASNGLGGTGELFF. The CDR3 coding sequence is TGTGCCAGCAACGGACTAGGGGGCACCGGGGAGCTGTTTTTT.

This clonotype has just a few counts. CDR3 nucleotides: TGTGCCAGCAGCTTGGAGGCGGCGACTGGAAACACCATATATTTT. The encoded protein is CASSLEAATGNTIYF. The chain is built from TRBV5-5 and TRBJ1-3; D gene uncertain. Germline CDR1 and CDR2: SGHKS and YYEKEE (reference sequence). The ends were cut back, 0 bases at V and 2 bases at J, with 9 bases in the middle. The CDR3 loop spans 15 amino acids.

At least ten counts were recorded for this clonotype. The genes are TRBV12-3 or TRBV12-4 and TRBJ2-7, with TRBD1 matching over 10 bases. The CDR3 is made up of 15 amino acids. Trimming took 3 bases from V and 6 from J; bases not matched to a gene: 8. The CDR3 bases are TGTGCCAGCAGTTTGACCGGGACAGGGGTTTCCGAGCAGTACTTC. It encodes CASSLTGTGVSEQYF.

The rearrangement joins TRBV7-6 to TRBJ2-2; a weak D match, TRBD1 (5 bases). V was trimmed by 1 base and J by 4 bases, leaving 13 bases between them. The CDR3 is made up of 16 amino acids. Germline V gene data show CDR1 as SGHVS and CDR2 as FNYEAQ. CDR3 DNA: TGTGCCAGCAGCTTAGAACTGGGGCGAAGCACCGGGGAGCTGTTTTTT. Translated, it gives CASSLELGRSTGELFF. The whole variable domain, filled in from reference TRBV7-6 and TRBJ2-2, reads GAGVSQSPRYKVTKRGQDVALRCDPISGHVSLYWYRQALGQGPEFLTYFNYEAQQDKSGLPNDRFSAERPEGSISTLTIQRTEQRDSAMYRCASSLELGRSTGELFFGEGSRLTVL.